This T cell receptor (beta chain) emerged from a study of T cell repertoires in cytomegalovirus infection. The CDR3 extends over 14 amino acids. Germline assignment: CDR1 SGHVS and CDR2 FNYEAQ. Whole-study findings and limits: Clonotype analysis showed dominance of the ex vivo response by HLA-C-restricted CMV-specific TCR beta clonotypes.

Regarding this clonotype: Its antigen is not known. The junction does not match germline at one end; this may be a read error.

TCRdb called the reads again in MiXCR, with one record for every CDR3 protein. The data hold 740,000 or so distinct CDR3 sequences, with approximately 34% observed a single time. The chain has TRBV7-6 and TRBJ2-1; the D gene could be TRBD1 or TRBD2 (5 bases each). Sequenced material: PBMCs. This sequence was found in a human donor in good health (CMV status not recorded). Some clones in this sample may be carry-over from other donors' samples. The CDR3 loop reads CASSRDHSYKEQFF. The CDR3, as DNA: TGTGCCAGCAGCCGGGACCACTCCTACAAGGAGCAGTTCTTC. Together with reference TRBV7-6 and TRBJ2-1, the CDR3 gives the full variable domain: GAGVSQSPRYKVTKRGQDVALRCDPISGHVSLYWYRQALGQGPEFLTYFNYEAQQDKSGLPNDRFSAERPEGSISTLTIQRTEQRDSAMYRCASSRDHSYKEQFFGPGTRLTVL.